The 32 T cell receptor beta chains below all came from one sample that was sequenced in a study of control samples from healthy donors and cancer patients. The protocol was immunoSEQ multiplex PCR, while the TCRdb copy is restricted to in-frame clones and leaves out a portion. The table shows about 95,000 clones, with roughly nine tenths occurring only once. The sequenced sample was blood. The receptors originated from a woman between 65 and 79 years old in good health.

As for this clone: Other DNA sequences in the same sample also yield this CDR3. The gene calls are TRBV5-1 and TRBJ2-5; D is unresolved. V was pared by 2 bases and J by 2 bases, with 1 base between. Per germline, CDR1 SGHRS and CDR2 YFSETQ. This CDR3 comprises 11 residues. The CDR3 protein is CASSLQETQYF. CDR3 nucleotide sequence: TGCGCCAGCAGCTTACAAGAGACCCAGTACTTC.

The rearrangement uses TRBV13 and TRBJ1-3; no firm D call. CDR1 and CDR2 (germline): PRHDT, FYEKMQ (reference sequence). The ends were cut back, 2 bases at V and 0 bases at J, with 8 bases in the middle. CDR3 size: 15 residues. DNA for the CDR3: TGTGCCAGCAGCTTAAACCACAACTCTGGAAACACCATATATTTT. Translating it yields CASSLNHNSGNTIYF.

The chain couples TRBV18 to TRBJ1-1; D remains unclear. V lost 2 bases and J 7 bases, leaving 14 bases between the germline ends. CDR3 size: 14 residues. CDR1 and CDR2 (germline): KGHSH, LQKENI. CDR3 amino acids: CASSPSAQTLEAFF. The CDR3 DNA sequence: TGTGCCAGCTCACCATCCGCACAGACGCTTGAAGCTTTCTTT.

The genes are TRBV6-6 and TRBJ2-1, with D maybe TRBD1 (6 bases). CDR1 and CDR2 (germline): MNHNY, SVGAGI (reference sequence). The CDR3 totals 14 residues. V was pared by 0 bases and J by 9 bases, with 12 bases between. In DNA form, the CDR3 reads TGTGCCAGCAGTTACTCTCAGGGGTCAAGTGAGCAGTTCTTC. It is translated as CASSYSQGSSEQFF.

The gene calls are TRBV24-1 and TRBJ2-7, with a weak D call TRBD1 (6 bases). V lost 4 bases to trimming and J lost 4 bases, with 10 bases between them. Germline V lookup: CDR1 KGHDR, CDR2 SFDVKD. CDR3 size: 13 residues. The chain's CDR3 is CATSDPDRYEQYF. CDR3 in DNA: TGTGCCACCAGTGACCCGGACAGATACGAGCAGTACTTC.

This clone was observed a handful of times. V gene TRBV30 combines with J gene TRBJ2-2; D might be TRBD1 (6 bases). The CDR3 covers 15 residues. Germline CDR1 reads GTSNPN; CDR2 reads SVGIG (reference sequence). Trimming cost V 4 bases and J 4 bases, with 16 bases left between them. The CDR3 nucleotides read TGTGCCTGGAATTCCCCCGACAGGACCACCGGGGAGCTGTTTTTT. This encodes CAWNSPDRTTGELFF. The full variable domain, completed using reference TRBV30 and TRBJ2-2, is SQTIHQWPATLVQPVGSPLSLECTVEGTSNPNLYWYRQAAGRGLQLLFYSVGIGQISSEVPQNLSASRPQDRQFILSSKKLLLSDSGFYLCAWNSPDRTTGELFFGEGSRLTVL.

This chain uses TRBV9 with TRBJ1-1; D is possibly TRBD1 (6 bases). Germline V gene sequence: CDR1 SGDLS, CDR2 YYNGEE. The CDR3 extends over 16 amino acids. V dropped 0 bases and J dropped 4 bases, with 16 bases sitting between them. The CDR3: CASSVGEGGRSTEAFF. In DNA, the CDR3 is TGTGCCAGCAGCGTAGGCGAGGGGGGGCGCAGCACTGAAGCTTTCTTT.

V is TRBV6-5 and J is TRBJ1-5; no firm D call. With 0 bases removed from V and 0 bases from J, the gap between germline ends came to 6 bases. Germline V gene data show CDR1 as MNHEY and CDR2 as SVGAGI. This CDR3 spans 15 amino acids. The CDR3 sequence is CASSYSFSSNQPQHF. The CDR3 DNA sequence: TGTGCCAGCAGTTACTCGTTTTCTAGCAATCAGCCCCAGCATTTT.

The V and J genes are TRBV6-5 and TRBJ1-2; 11 nucleotides match TRBD1. V dropped 7 bases and J dropped 2; count of bases not matched to a gene: 6. The germline CDR1 and CDR2 sequences are MNHEY and SVGAGI. The CDR3 consists of 15 residues. DNA of the CDR3: TGTGCCAGCACTGGCAGGGACAGGGGGAACTATGGCTACACCTTC. Amino acid sequence: CASTGRDRGNYGYTF.

The chain recombines TRBV6-5 with TRBJ2-1; TRBD1 matches 7 bases. V trimming: 10 bases; J trimming: 14 bases; junction bases outside the gene matches: 23. The CDR3 totals 15 residues. Per germline, CDR1 MNHEY and CDR2 SVGAGI. The CDR3 DNA reads as TGTGCCACCGGCGACGGAGACCTAACAGGGGCCTCTAAGTTCTTC. Translated, it gives CATGDGDLTGASKFF.

V gene TRBV7-9 combines with J gene TRBJ1-1; the match to TRBD1 covers 10 bases. This CDR3 has 17 residues. The V and J ends lost 0 bases and 5 bases, in that order; junction bases with no gene match: 9. In germline, CDR1 is SEHNR, CDR2 FQNEAQ (reference sequence). The CDR3 loop reads CASSLARGTGVLTEAFF. CDR3 nucleotide sequence: TGTGCCAGCAGCTTAGCGCGTGGGACAGGGGTTTTAACTGAAGCTTTCTTT.

There are a few counts of this clone. The chain has TRBV27 and TRBJ2-5; 8 bases match TRBD1. This CDR3 spans 14 amino acids. Germline V gives CDR1 MNHEY, CDR2 SMNVEV (reference sequence). J was trimmed by 5 bases and V by 10 bases; bases with no gene match: 12. The CDR3 region is CATLNQGAGETQYF. The DNA of the CDR3 is TGTGCCACCCTCAATCAGGGGGCGGGGGAGACCCAGTACTTC.

The chain is built from TRBV2 and TRBJ1-2, with D unclear. The germline gives CDR1 SNHLY, CDR2 FYNNEI. V lost 3 bases and J lost 0, with 8 bases in between. The CDR3 extends over 14 amino acids. The CDR3 reads CASSENLANYGYTF. As DNA, the CDR3 is TGTGCCAGCAGTGAGAACCTAGCTAACTATGGCTACACCTTC.

V usage is TRBV11-3 and J usage is TRBJ1-3; the match to TRBD1 covers 8 bases. Germline V gives CDR1 SGHNT, CDR2 YENEEA. The CDR3 covers 17 residues. Trimming cost V 1 base and J 0 bases; bases outside gene matches: 5. The DNA of the CDR3 is TGTGCCAGCAGCTTAGGGGGCAGGGGGCCCTCTGGAAACACCATATATTTT. Translating gives CASSLGGRGPSGNTIYF. Looking up the rest from reference TRBV11-3 and TRBJ1-3 gives the full variable domain: EAGVVQSPRYKIIEKKQPVAFWCNPISGHNTLYWYLQNLGQGPELLIRYENEEAVDDSQLPKDRFSAERLKGVDSTLKIQPAELGDSAVYLCASSLGGRGPSGNTIYFGEGSWLTVV.

V and J are TRBV7-2 and TRBJ1-3, with D maybe TRBD1 (5 bases). The CDR3 is 14 amino acids. The germline V gene has CDR1 SGHTA and CDR2 FQGNSA. The V end was cut by 7 bases, the J end by 1 base, with 11 bases between. CDR3 nucleotides: TGTGCCAGCAACACAGGAGGATCTGGAAACACCATATATTTT. This translates into CASNTGGSGNTIYF.

This chain uses TRBV9 with TRBJ2-1; 13 bases map to TRBD2. This CDR3 spans 17 amino acids. J was trimmed by 5 bases and V by 4 bases; bases with no gene match: 9. Germline CDR1 reads SGDLS; CDR2 reads YYNGEE. CDR3 DNA: TGTGCCAGCAGCACAGAGACTAGCGGGAGGATAAACAATGAGCAGTTCTTC. Amino acid sequence: CASSTETSGRINNEQFF.

The chain links TRBV5-5 to TRBJ2-1, with 16 nucleotides matching TRBD2. The CDR3 is 19 residues long. J gave up 8 bases and V 7 bases, and 18 bases lay outside the gene matches. From germline, CDR1 is SGHKS and CDR2 YYEKEE (reference sequence). The CDR3 protein is CASVLPGLAGGPYKDEQFF. The CDR3 region has the DNA TGTGCCAGCGTTCTACCGGGACTAGCGGGGGGGCCGTATAAAGATGAGCAGTTCTTC. Full variable domain (remainder filled in from reference TRBV5-5 and TRBJ2-1): DAGVTQSPTHLIKTRGQQVTLRCSPISGHKSVSWYQQVLGQGPQFIFQYYEKEERGRGNFPDRFSARQFPNYSSELNVNALLLGDSALYLCASVLPGLAGGPYKDEQFFGPGTRLTVL.

The chain is built from TRBV6-1 and TRBJ2-5, with 10 bases aligning to TRBD1. The CDR3 totals 19 residues. After removal of 0 bases from V and 1 base from J, the junction contained 11 bases not matched to a gene. Per the germline V gene, CDR1 is MNHNS and CDR2 is SASEGT. The CDR3 spells CASSEAGPGQGFSQETQYF. Here the CDR3 DNA reads TGTGCCAGCAGTGAAGCAGGTCCGGGACAGGGGTTTAGCCAAGAGACCCAGTACTTC.

This chain joins TRBV3-1 (or the pseudogene TRBV3-2) and TRBJ1-1; D is unresolved. The CDR3 length is 15 residues. Germline V lookup: CDR1 LGHDT, CDR2 YNNKEL (reference sequence). V was pared by 0 bases and J by 11 bases, with 19 bases between. The CDR3, as DNA: TGTGCCAGCAGCCAAGATATGAACGGGCGAGTTCCGGCTTTCTTT. The encoded protein is CASSQDMNGRVPAFF.

The chain has TRBV6-5 and TRBJ1-4; tentative D call: TRBD1 (5 bases). Trimming cost V 8 bases and J 5 bases, with 6 bases left between them. This CDR3 has 11 amino acids. Germline V CDR1 and CDR2: MNHEY, SVGAGI. Written as DNA, the CDR3 is TGTGCCAGCGGGGGAAATGAAAAACTGTTTTTT. Amino acid sequence: CASGGNEKLFF.

The J gene is TRBJ2-1, the V gene TRBV5-6; 16 bases match TRBD2. The CDR3 spans 19 residues. Germline V gene sequence: CDR1 SGHDT, CDR2 YYEEEE. With V trimmed by 0 bases and J by 3 bases, 6 bases remained unmatched. The CDR3 DNA reads as TGTGCCAGCAGCTTGGGGACCGGGACTAGCGGGAGGGTCTACAATGAGCAGTTCTTC. It yields the protein CASSLGTGTSGRVYNEQFF.

V is TRBV9 and J is TRBJ2-2; 7 nucleotides align to TRBD2. Germline assignment: CDR1 SGDLS and CDR2 YYNGEE. This CDR3 comprises 14 residues. Trimming at V came to 2 bases and at J to 6 bases, leaving 4 bases not matched to a gene. The CDR3 sequence is CASSVTSGAGELFF. Here the CDR3 DNA reads TGTGCCAGCAGCGTGACAAGCGGGGCCGGGGAGCTGTTTTTT.

The table lists this clone with a few counts. This chain joins TRBV27 and TRBJ2-1; 7 bases are shared with TRBD2. The germline CDR1 and CDR2 sequences are MNHEY and SMNVEV (reference sequence). The V segment lost 5 bases and the J segment 7 bases; nucleotides outside the gene matches: 5. The CDR3 is 13 amino acids. CDR3 DNA: TGTGCCAGCAGTCGTGGGACTACGAATGAGCAGTTCTTC. Its translation: CASSRGTTNEQFF.

The rearrangement links TRBV9 to TRBJ1-1; D not certain. The CDR3 totals 13 residues. Germline loops: CDR1 SGDLS, CDR2 YYNGEE. Between the trimmed V and J ends, which lost 3 bases and 5 bases, there was a span of 11 bases. CDR3 protein: CASSALEGTEAFF. The CDR3, as DNA: TGTGCCAGCAGCGCCCTCGAAGGGACTGAAGCTTTCTTT.

The rearrangement joins TRBV3-1 (or the pseudogene TRBV3-2) to TRBJ1-1, with D hard to call. The V and J ends lost 0 bases and 0 bases respectively, with 8 bases between them. The CDR3 is made up of 15 amino acids. Germline V gives CDR1 LGHDT, CDR2 YNNKEL (reference sequence). The chain's CDR3 is CASSQEGFMNTEAFF. CDR3 in DNA: TGTGCCAGCAGCCAAGAGGGGTTCATGAACACTGAAGCTTTCTTT.

The chain carries TRBV29-1 and TRBJ2-4, with 7 bases identical to TRBD2. With 6 bases clipped from V and 0 bases from J, the junction kept 5 bases outside the gene matches. The CDR3 extends over 14 amino acids. Germline CDR1 reads SQVTM; CDR2 reads ANQGSEA. The CDR3 nucleotides read TGCAGCGTGCGGGAGAAGTTAGCCAAAAACATTCAGTACTTC. Translation gives CSVREKLAKNIQYF.

The rearrangement uses TRBV20-1 and TRBJ1-1; the match to TRBD1 covers 7 bases. With V trimmed by 3 bases and J by 1 base, 8 bases remained unmatched. The CDR3 runs to 15 residues. Looked up from germline, CDR1 is DFQATT and CDR2 is SNEGSKA (reference sequence). CDR3 nucleotides: TGCAGTGCTAGTCCACCACAGGGGACGAACACTGAAGCTTTCTTT. Translation gives CSASPPQGTNTEAFF.

V usage is TRBV10-1 and J usage is TRBJ2-1; 9 bases are shared with TRBD2. The V segment lost 3 bases and the J segment 4 bases; nucleotides outside the gene matches: 7. This CDR3 contains 16 residues. From germline, CDR1 is WNHNN and CDR2 SYGVQD (reference sequence). CDR3 sequence reads: CASSELSGSIYNEQFF. The CDR3 DNA is TGCGCCAGCAGTGAACTTAGCGGGAGTATTTACAATGAGCAGTTCTTC.

V and J are TRBV6-4 and TRBJ2-2; 8 bases map to TRBD2. Unmatched junction bases numbered 6, after V lost 6 bases and J lost 6 bases. Germline assignment: CDR1 MRHNA and CDR2 SNTAGT. The CDR3 consists of 14 residues. CDR3 in amino acids: CASSAGTSSGELFF. CDR3 DNA: TGTGCCAGCAGCGCCGGGACTAGTTCCGGGGAGCTGTTTTTT.

This chain links TRBV2 with TRBJ2-1; 7 bases line up with TRBD1. The germline V gene has CDR1 SNHLY and CDR2 FYNNEI. This CDR3 is built from 13 residues. V gave up 3 bases and J gave up 8 bases; unmatched junction bases: 4. CDR3 loop: CASSDPTGDEQFF. The CDR3 DNA sequence: TGTGCCAGCAGTGATCCAACAGGGGATGAGCAGTTCTTC.

The V gene is TRBV12-3 or TRBV12-4, the J gene TRBJ2-3; D may match TRBD1 or TRBD2 (5 bases each). The CDR3 sequence is 11 residues long. The V gene lost 8 bases and the J gene lost 8 bases, with 11 bases spanning the gap. CDR3 protein: CASLSRGTQYF. The CDR3 DNA follows: TGTGCCAGCTTATCGAGGGGTACGCAGTATTTT.

The gene calls are TRBV6-5 and TRBJ1-6; D is unclear. The V and J ends lost 4 bases and 0 bases respectively, with 10 bases between them. This CDR3 comprises 16 residues. The germline V gene encodes CDR1 MNHEY and CDR2 SVGAGI. DNA of the CDR3: TGTGCCAGCAGTTTGGAGGTGAGCTCCTATAATTCACCCCTCCACTTT. This translates into CASSLEVSSYNSPLHF.